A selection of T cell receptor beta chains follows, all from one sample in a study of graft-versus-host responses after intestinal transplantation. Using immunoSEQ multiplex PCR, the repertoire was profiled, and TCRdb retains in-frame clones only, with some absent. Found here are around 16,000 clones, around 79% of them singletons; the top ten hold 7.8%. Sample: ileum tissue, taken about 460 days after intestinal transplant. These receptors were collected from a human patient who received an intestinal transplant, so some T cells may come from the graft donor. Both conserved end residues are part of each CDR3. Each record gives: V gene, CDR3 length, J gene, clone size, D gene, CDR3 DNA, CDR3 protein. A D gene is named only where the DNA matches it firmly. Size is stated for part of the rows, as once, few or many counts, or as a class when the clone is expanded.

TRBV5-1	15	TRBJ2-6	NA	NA	TGCGCCAGCAGCTTGGCTTGGGTTTCGGCCAACGTCCTGACTTTC	CASSLAWVSANVLTF
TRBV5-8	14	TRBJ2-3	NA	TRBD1	TGTGCCAGCAGCTGGACAGGGGGCGCGGATACGCAGTATTTT	CASSWTGGADTQYF
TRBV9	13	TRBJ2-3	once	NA	TGTGCCAGCAGGGACAGTAACACAGATACGCAGTATTTT	CASRDSNTDTQYF
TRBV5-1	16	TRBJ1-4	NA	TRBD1	TGCGCCAGCAGCCCGGGACAGGCGTCGTCTAATGAAAAACTGTTTTTT	CASSPGQASSNEKLFF
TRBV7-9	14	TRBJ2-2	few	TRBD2	TGTGCCAGCAGCCGGGGGGGCCGAACCGGGGAGCTGTTTTTT	CASSRGGRTGELFF
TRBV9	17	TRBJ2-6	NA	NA	TGTGCCAGCAGCGTAGTTTCCATCCCCTCTGGGGCCAACGTCCTGACTTTC	CASSVVSIPSGANVLTF
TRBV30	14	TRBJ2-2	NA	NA	TGTGCCTGCCAGGGAGTTTGGGTCACCGGGGAGCTGTTTTTT	CACQGVWVTGELFF
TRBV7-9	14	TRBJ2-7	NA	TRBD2	TGTGCCAGCCTCTTGACTAGCGGGCCCTACGAGCAGTACTTC	CASLLTSGPYEQYF
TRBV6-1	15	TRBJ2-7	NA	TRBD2	TGTGCCAGCAGACCCGGGGGGGGGCGGCTGGACGAGCAGTACTTC	CASRPGGGRLDEQYF
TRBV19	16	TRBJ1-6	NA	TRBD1	TGTGCCAGTAGTACGACAGGGGCGTCCTATAATTCACCCCTCCACTTT	CASSTTGASYNSPLHF
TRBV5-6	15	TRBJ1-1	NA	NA	TGTGCCAGCAGCTTGTCCCCCACCATGAACACTGAAGCTTTCTTT	CASSLSPTMNTEAFF
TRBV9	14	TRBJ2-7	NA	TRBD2	TGTGCCAGCAGCGTAGGGTGGGGAGGGAACGAGCAGTACTTC	CASSVGWGGNEQYF
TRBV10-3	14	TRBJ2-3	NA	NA	TGTGCCATCAGTGTAAGGCCGGGGAGAGATACGCAGTATTTT	CAISVRPGRDTQYF
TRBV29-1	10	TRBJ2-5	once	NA	TGCAGCGTTGGGGGGGAGACCCAGTACTTC	CSVGGETQYF
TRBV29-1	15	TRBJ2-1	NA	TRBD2	TGCAGCGTTGAGGGGAAGACTAGCGGGGTTAATGAGCAGTTCTTC	CSVEGKTSGVNEQFF
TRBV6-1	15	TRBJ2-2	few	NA	TGTGCCAGCAGTGGAAGGGCAGGGAACACCGGGGAGCTGTTTTTT	CASSGRAGNTGELFF
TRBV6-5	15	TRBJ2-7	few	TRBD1	TGTGCCAGCAGTTACGACAGGGGCCAAGCCTACGAGCAGTACTTC	CASSYDRGQAYEQYF
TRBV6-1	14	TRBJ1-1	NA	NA	TGTGCCAGCCTATTGGGGTACATGAACACTGAAGCTTTCTTT	CASLLGYMNTEAFF
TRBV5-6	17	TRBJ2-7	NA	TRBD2	TGTGCCAGCAACGGACTAGCGGGGCCTGGGCTCCCCTACGAGCAGTACTTC	CASNGLAGPGLPYEQYF
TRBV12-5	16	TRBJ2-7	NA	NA	TGTGCTAGTGGTTTCGACGTGGAGGGACTCTCCTACGAGCAGTACTTC	CASGFDVEGLSYEQYF
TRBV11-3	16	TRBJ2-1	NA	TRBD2	TGTGCCAGCAGCTTTCGAACCGCGGGAGGTTACAATGAGCAGTTCTTC	CASSFRTAGGYNEQFF
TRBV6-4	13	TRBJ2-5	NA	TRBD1	TGTGCCAGCAGCCGGGGACAGGGTGAGACCCAGTACTTC	CASSRGQGETQYF
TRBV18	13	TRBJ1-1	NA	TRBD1	TGTGCCAGCTCACCGCCAGGGGGGACTGAAGCTTTCTTT	CASSPPGGTEAFF
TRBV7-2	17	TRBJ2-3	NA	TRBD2	TGTGCCAGCAGCCGAGGACTAGCGGGGGTTGGCACAGATACGCAGTATTTT	CASSRGLAGVGTDTQYF
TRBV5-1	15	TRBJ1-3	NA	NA	TGCGCCAGCAGCTTGGGCCCCAGCTCTGGAAACACCATATATTTT	CASSLGPSSGNTIYF
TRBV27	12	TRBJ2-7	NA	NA	TGTGCCAGCAGTTCCCCCGGGGACGAGCAGTACTTC	CASSSPGDEQYF
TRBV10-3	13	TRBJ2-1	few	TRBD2	TGTGCCTCCGGGGGGGCCTGGGGCGATGAGCAGTTCTTC	CASGGAWGDEQFF